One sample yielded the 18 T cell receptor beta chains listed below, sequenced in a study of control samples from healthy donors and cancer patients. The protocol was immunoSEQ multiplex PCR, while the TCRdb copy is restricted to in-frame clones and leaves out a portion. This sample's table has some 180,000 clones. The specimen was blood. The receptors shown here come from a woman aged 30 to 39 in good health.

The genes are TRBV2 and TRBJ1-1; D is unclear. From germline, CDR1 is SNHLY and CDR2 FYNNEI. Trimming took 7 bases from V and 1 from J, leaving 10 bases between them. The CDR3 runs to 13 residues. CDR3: CASKAARNTEAFF. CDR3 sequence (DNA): TGTGCCAGCAAGGCCGCAAGGAACACTGAAGCTTTCTTT. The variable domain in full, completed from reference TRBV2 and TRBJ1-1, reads EPEVTQTPSHQVTQMGQEVILRCVPISNHLYFYWYRQILGQKVEFLVSFYNNEISEKSEIFDDQFSVERPDGSNFTLKIRSTKLEDSAMYFCASKAARNTEAFFGQGTRLTVV.

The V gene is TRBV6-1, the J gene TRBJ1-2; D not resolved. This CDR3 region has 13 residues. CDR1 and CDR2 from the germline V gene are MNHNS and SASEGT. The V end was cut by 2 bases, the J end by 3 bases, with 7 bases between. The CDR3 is CASSEMGYYGYTF. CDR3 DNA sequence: TGTGCCAGCAGTGAAATGGGGTACTATGGCTACACCTTC.

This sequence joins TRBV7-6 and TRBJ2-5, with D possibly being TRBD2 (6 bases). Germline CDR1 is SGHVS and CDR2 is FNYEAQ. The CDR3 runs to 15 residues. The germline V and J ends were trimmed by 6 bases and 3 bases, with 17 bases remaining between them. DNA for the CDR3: TGTGCCAGCAGGGGACGACGGACGGGAGAAGAGACCCAGTACTTC. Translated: CASRGRRTGEETQYF.

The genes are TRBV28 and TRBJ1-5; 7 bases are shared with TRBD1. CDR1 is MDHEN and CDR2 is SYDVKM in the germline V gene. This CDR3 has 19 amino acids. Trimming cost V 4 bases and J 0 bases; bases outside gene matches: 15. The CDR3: CASSSIFGTEAYSNQPQHF. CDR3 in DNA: TGTGCCAGCAGTTCTATCTTCGGGACAGAGGCTTATAGCAATCAGCCCCAGCATTTT.

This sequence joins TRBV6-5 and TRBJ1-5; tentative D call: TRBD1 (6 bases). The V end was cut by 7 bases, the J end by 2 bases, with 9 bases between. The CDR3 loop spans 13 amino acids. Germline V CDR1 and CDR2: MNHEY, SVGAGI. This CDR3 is CASKGGGNQPQHF. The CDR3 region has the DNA TGTGCCAGCAAAGGGGGTGGCAATCAGCCCCAGCATTTT.

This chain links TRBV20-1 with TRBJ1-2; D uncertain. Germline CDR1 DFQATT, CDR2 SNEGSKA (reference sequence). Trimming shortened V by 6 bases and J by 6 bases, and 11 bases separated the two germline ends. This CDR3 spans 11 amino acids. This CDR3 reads CSAEGRNGYTF. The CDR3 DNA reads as TGCAGTGCCGAGGGAAGAAATGGCTACACCTTC.

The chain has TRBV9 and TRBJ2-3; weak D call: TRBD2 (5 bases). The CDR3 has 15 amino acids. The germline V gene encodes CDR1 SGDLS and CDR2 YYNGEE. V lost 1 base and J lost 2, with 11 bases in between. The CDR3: CASSVLSGYTDTQYF. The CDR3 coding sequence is TGTGCCAGCAGCGTACTCAGCGGATACACAGATACGCAGTATTTT.

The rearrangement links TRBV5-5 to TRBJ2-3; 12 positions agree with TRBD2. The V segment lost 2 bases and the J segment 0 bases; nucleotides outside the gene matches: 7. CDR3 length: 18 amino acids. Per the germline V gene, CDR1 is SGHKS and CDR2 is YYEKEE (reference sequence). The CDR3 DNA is TGTGCCAGCAGCTTTCAAACTAGCGGGGGGTGGAGCACAGATACGCAGTATTTT. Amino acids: CASSFQTSGGWSTDTQYF.

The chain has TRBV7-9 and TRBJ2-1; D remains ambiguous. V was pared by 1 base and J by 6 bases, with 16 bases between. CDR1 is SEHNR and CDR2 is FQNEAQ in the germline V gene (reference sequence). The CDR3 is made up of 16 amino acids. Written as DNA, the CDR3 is TGTGCCAGCAGCTTAGGGGTAGGACGGATAGCCAATGAGCAGTTCTTC. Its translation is CASSLGVGRIANEQFF.

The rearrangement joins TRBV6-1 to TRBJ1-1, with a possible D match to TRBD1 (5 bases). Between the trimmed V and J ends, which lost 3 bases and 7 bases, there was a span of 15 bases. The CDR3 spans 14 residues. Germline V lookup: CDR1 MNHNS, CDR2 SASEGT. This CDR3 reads CASSDVPRVGEAFF. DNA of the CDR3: TGTGCCAGCAGTGATGTCCCCAGGGTAGGTGAAGCTTTCTTT.

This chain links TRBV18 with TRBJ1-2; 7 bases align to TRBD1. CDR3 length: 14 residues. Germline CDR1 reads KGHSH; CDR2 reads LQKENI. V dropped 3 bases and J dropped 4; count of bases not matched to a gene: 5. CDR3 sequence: CASSPPGQSYGYTF. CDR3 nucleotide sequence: TGTGCCAGCTCACCCCCGGGACAGAGCTATGGCTACACCTTC.

The CDR3 DNA is TGTGCCAGTAGTATAAAAAATGGTCGGATGAACACTGAAGCTTTCTTT. Translated, it gives CASSIKNGRMNTEAFF. The chain combines TRBV19 with TRBJ1-1, with D uncertain. Deletions cut 2 bases from V and 0 bases from J, with 13 bases between. The CDR3 is made up of 16 amino acids. Germline V gene data show CDR1 as LNHDA and CDR2 as SQIVND (reference sequence).

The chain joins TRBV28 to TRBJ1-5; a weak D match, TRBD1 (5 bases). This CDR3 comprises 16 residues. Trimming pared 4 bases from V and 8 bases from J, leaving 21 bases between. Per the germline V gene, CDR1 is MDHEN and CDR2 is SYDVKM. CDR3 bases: TGTGCCAGCAGTTCGGGGTCTAGGGGAAGGAATAAGCCCCAGCATTTT. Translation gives CASSSGSRGRNKPQHF.

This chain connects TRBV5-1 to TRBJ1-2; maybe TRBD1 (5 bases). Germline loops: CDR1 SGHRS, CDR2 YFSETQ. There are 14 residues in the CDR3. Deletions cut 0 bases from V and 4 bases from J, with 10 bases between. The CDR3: CASSLGDSPYGYTF. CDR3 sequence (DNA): TGCGCCAGCAGCTTGGGCGACAGCCCCTATGGCTACACCTTC. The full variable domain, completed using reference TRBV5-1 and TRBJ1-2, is KAGVTQTPRYLIKTRGQQVTLSCSPISGHRSVSWYQQTPGQGLQFLFEYFSETQRNKGNFPGRFSGRQFSNSRSEMNVSTLELGDSALYLCASSLGDSPYGYTFGSGTRLTVV.

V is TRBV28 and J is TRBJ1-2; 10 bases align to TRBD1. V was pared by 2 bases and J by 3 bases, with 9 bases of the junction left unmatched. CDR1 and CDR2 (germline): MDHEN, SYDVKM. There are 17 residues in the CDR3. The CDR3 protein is CASSLAGTGVGDYGYTF. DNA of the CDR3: TGTGCCAGCAGTTTAGCCGGGACAGGGGTTGGGGACTATGGCTACACCTTC.

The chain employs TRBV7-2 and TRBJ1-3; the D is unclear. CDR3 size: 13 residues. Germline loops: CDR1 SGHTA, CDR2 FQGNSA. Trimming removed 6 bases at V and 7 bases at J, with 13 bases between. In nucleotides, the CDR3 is TGTGCCAGCAGACCGGCGATGGGGAACACCATATATTTT. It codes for CASRPAMGNTIYF.

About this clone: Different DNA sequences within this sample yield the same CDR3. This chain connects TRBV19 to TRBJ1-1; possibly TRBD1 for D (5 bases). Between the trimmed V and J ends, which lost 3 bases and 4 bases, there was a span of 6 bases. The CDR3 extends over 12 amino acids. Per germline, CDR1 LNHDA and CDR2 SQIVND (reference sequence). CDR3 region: CASSIGTTEAFF. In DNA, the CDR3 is TGTGCCAGTAGTATCGGGACCACTGAAGCTTTCTTT.

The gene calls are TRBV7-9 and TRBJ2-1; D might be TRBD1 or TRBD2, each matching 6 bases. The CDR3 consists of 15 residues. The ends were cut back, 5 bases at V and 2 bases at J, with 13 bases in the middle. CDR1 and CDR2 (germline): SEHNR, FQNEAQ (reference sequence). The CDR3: CASSEEGGPYNEQFF. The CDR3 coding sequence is TGTGCCAGCAGCGAGGAGGGGGGCCCCTACAATGAGCAGTTCTTC.